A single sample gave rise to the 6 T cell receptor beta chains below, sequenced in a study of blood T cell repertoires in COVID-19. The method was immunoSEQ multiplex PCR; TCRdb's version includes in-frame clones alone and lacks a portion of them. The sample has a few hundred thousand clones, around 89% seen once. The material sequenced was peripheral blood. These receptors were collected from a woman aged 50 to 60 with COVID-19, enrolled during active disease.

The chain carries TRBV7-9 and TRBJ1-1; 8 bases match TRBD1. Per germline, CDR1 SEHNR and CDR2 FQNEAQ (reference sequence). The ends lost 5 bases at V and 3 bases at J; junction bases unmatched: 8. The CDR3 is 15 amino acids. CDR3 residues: CASSPGGGRDTEAFF. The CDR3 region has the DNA TGTGCCAGCAGCCCAGGGGGCGGAAGGGACACTGAAGCTTTCTTT.

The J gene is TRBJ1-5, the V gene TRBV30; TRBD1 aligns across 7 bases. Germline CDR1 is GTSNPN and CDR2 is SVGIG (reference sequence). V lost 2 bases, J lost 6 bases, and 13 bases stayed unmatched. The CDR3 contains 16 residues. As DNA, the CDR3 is TGTGCCTGGAGTCAACGACAGGGAACCTATCCTCAGCCCCAGCATTTT. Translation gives CAWSQRQGTYPQPQHF.

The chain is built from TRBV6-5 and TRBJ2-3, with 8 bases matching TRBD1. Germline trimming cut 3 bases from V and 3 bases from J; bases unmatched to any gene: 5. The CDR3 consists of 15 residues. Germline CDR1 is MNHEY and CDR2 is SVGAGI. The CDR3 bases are TGTGCCAGCAGTTATGGACAGGGAATTACAGATACGCAGTATTTT. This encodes CASSYGQGITDTQYF.

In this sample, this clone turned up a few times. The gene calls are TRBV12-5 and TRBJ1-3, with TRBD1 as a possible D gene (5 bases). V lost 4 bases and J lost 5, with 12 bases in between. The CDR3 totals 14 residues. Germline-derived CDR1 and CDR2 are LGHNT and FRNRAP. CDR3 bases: TGTGCTAGTGGTTCTGGAGGGGCGAGAAACACCATATATTTT. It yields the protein CASGSGGARNTIYF.

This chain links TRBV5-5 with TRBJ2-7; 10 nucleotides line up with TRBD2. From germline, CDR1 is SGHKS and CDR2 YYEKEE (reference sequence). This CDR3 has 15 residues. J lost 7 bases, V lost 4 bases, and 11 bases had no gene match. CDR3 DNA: TGTGCCAGCAGCCCGCGGACTAGCGGCAGTGGAGAGCAGTACTTC. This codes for CASSPRTSGSGEQYF.

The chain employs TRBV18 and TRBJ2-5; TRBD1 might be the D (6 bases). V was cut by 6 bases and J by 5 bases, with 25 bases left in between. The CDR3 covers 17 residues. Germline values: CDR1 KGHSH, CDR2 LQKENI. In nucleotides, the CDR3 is TGTGCCAGCTCCCAGAGTAGGGGGACCCACCAAAAGGAGACCCAGTACTTC. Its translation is CASSQSRGTHQKETQYF.